This T cell receptor (beta chain) was identified during a study of blood T cell repertoires in COVID-19. Across the whole study: T cells, B-cell-depleted T cells, or PBMCs provided the cDNA or gDNA that served as material.

This clone was counted once. Clones were read by immunoSEQ multiplex PCR, and TCRdb kept only the in-frame ones, dropping some. The sample lists about 250,000 clones, approximately 81% seen once, with approximately 6.6% in the top ten. The receptor was isolated from a woman aged 50 to 65 who had been exposed to COVID-19. Sequenced input: PBMCs or T cells enriched from blood (not recorded which).

The chain's CDR3 is CASSLNQYNSPLHF. CDR3 coding DNA: TGTGCCAGCAGCTTAAATCAGTATAATTCACCCCTCCACTTT. This sequence joins TRBV7-2 and TRBJ1-6, with unresolved D. The CDR3 runs 14 residues. Trimming took 2 bases from V and 4 from J, leaving 6 bases between them. CDR1 SGHTA and CDR2 FQGNSA come from the germline V gene.